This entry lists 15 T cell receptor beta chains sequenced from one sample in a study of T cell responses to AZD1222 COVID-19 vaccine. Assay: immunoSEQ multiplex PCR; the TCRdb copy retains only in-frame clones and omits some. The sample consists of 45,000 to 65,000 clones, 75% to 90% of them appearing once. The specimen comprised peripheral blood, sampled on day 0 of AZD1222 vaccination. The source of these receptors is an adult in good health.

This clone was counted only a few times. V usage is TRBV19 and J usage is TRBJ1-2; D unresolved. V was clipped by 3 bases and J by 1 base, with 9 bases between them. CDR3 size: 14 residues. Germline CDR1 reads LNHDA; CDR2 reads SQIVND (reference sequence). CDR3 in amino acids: CASSIYGINYGYTF. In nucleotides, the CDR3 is TGTGCCAGTAGTATTTACGGCATTAACTATGGCTACACCTTC.

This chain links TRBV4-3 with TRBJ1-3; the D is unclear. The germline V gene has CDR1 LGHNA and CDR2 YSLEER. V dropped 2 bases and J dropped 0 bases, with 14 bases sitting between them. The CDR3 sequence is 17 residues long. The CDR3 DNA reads TGCGCCAGCAGCCAAAGTCCGACGGCGAACTCTGGAAACACCATATATTTT. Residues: CASSQSPTANSGNTIYF.

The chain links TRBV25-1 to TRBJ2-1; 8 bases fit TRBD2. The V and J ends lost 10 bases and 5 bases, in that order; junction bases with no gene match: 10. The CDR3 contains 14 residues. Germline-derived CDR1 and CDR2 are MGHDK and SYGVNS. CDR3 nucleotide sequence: TGTGCCACACGGGCGGGGGGAGGTGACAATGAGCAGTTCTTC. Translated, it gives CATRAGGGDNEQFF.

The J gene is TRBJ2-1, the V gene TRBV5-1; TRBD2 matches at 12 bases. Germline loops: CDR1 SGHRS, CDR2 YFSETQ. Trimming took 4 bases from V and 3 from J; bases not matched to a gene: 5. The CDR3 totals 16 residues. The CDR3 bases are TGCGCCAGCAGCGTGGGACTAGCGGGTCGCTACAATGAGCAGTTCTTC. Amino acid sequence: CASSVGLAGRYNEQFF.

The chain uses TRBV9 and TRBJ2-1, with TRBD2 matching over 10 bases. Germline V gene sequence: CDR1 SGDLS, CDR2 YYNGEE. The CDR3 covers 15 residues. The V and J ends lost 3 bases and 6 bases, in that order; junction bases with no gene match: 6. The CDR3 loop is CASSDGGLAFNEQFF. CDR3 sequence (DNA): TGTGCCAGCAGCGATGGGGGACTAGCGTTCAATGAGCAGTTCTTC.

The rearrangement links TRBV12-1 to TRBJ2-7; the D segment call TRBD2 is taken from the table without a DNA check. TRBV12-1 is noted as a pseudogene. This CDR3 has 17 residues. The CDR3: CASSPGTSGRTRYEQYF. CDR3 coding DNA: TGTGCCAGCAGCCCTGGGACTAGCGGGAGGACGAGGTACGAGCAGTACTTC.

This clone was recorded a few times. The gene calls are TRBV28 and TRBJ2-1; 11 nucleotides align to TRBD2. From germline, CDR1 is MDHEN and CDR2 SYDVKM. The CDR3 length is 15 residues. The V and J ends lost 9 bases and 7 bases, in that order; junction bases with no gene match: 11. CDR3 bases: TGTGCCAGTTTAGTCGGCCTAGCGGGAGGTAATGAGCAGTTCTTC. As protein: CASLVGLAGGNEQFF.

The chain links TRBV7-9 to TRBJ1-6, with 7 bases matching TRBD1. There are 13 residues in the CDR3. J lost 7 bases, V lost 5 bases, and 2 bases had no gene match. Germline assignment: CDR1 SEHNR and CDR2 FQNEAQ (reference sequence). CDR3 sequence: CASSRDRNSPLHF. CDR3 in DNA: TGTGCCAGCAGCCGGGACAGAAATTCACCCCTCCACTTT.

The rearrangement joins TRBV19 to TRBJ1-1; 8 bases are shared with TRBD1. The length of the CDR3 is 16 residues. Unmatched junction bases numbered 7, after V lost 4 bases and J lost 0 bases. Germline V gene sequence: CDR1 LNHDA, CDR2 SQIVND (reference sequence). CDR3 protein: CASSTYRGRMNTEAFF. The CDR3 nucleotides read TGTGCCAGTAGTACCTACAGGGGGAGGATGAACACTGAAGCTTTCTTT.

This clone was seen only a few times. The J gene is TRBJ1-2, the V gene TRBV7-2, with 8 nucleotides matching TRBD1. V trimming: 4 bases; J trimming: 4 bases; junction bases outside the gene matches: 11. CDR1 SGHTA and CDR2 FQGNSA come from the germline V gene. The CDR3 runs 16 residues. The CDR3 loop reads CASSSPTGEKAYGYTF. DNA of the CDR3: TGTGCCAGCAGCTCCCCGACAGGGGAAAAGGCCTATGGCTACACCTTC.

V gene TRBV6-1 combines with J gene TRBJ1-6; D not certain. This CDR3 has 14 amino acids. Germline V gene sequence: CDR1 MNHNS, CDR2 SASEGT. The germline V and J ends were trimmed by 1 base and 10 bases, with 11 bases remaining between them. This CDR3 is CASSEVATGSPLHF. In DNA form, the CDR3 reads TGTGCCAGCAGTGAAGTTGCGACCGGGTCACCCCTCCACTTT.

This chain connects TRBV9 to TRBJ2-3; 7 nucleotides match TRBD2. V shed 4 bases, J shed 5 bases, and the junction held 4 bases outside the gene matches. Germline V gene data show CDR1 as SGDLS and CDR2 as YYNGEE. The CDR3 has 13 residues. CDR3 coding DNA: TGTGCCAGCAGCTCTAGCGGTAGAGATACGCAGTATTTT. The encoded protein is CASSSSGRDTQYF.

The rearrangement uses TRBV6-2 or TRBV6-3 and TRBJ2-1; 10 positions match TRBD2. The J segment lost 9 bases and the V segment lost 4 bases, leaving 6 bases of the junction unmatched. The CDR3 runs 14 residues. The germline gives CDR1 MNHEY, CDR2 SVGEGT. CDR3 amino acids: CASSSSGSWGEQFF. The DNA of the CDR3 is TGTGCCAGCAGTTCTAGCGGGAGTTGGGGTGAGCAGTTCTTC.

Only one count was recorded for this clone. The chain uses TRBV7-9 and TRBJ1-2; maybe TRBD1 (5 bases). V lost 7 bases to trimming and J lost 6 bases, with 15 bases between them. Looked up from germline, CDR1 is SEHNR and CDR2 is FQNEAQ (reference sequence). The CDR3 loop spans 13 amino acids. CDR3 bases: TGTGCCAGCATGGGGCAGGCATTTGATGGCTACACCTTC. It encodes CASMGQAFDGYTF.

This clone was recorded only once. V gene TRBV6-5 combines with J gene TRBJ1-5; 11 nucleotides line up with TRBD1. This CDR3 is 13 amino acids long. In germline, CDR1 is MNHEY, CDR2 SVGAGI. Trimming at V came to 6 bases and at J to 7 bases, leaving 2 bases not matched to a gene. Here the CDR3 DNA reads TGTGCCAGCAGGGGACAGGGGGGACAGCCCCAGCATTTT. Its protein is CASRGQGGQPQHF.